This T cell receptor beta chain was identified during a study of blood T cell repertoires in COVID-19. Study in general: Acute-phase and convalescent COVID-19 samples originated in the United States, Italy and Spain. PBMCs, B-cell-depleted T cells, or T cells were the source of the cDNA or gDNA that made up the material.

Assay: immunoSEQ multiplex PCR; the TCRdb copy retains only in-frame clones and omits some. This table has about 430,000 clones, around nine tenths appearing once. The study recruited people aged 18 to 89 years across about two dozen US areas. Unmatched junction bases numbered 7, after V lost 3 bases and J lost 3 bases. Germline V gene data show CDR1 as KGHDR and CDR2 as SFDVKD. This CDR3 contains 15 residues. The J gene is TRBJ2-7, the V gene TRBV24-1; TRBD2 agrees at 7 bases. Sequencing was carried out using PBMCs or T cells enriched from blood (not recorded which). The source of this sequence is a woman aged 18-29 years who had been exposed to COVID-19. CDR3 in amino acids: CATSDGGSRIYEQYF. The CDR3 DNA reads TGTGCCACCAGTGATGGCGGGAGTAGAATCTACGAGCAGTACTTC.